What follows is one T cell receptor (beta chain) and its context. This sample is drawn from a study of blood T cells in healthy people across ages. With a J-beta primer mix and a sample-barcoded 5' primer, a second PCR ran 7 to 11 cycles. A template-switch adaptor that had 12 random nucleotides put a tag on each cDNA molecule. MiXCR was run by TCRdb on the 5' RACE reads, yielding one entry per CDR3 protein. The table includes about 1.4 million distinct CDR3 sequences, around 59% detected once. There are 14 residues in the CDR3. Trimming took 5 bases from V and 3 from J, leaving 11 bases between them. The germline CDR1 and CDR2 sequences are SEHNR and FQNEAQ (reference sequence).

The sample comprised blood. The source is a man aged 18 to 29 in good health. V gene TRBV7-9 combines with J gene TRBJ2-1; possible D gene TRBD2, 6 bases. CDR3 in amino acids: CASSPVGGYNEQFF. In DNA, the CDR3 is TGTGCCAGCAGCCCGGTGGGGGGCTACAATGAGCAGTTCTTC.